A selection of T cell receptor beta chains follows, all from one sample in a study of T cells in narcolepsy. Generated by immunoSEQ multiplex PCR, the TCRdb table keeps only in-frame clones and is missing some. The table has more than 30,000 clones, around 86% seen once. Sequencing used memory (CD45RA-) CD4+ T cells from blood. The source is a human donor in good health. The CDR3 runs from the conserved cysteine through the conserved F or W. A D gene is named only where the DNA matches it firmly. Clone size appears in some rows only: once, few, many, or a class for an expanded clone.

v_call: TRBV6-5
j_call: TRBJ1-5
d_call: .
clone_size: few
cdr3_aa: CASRRGGWPQHF
cdr3_nt: TGTGCCAGCAGACGGGGAGGTTGGCCCCAGCATTTT

v_call: TRBV29-1
j_call: TRBJ2-5
d_call: TRBD2
clone_size: .
cdr3_aa: CSVERTSGETQYF
cdr3_nt: TGCAGCGTTGAAAGGACTAGCGGAGAGACCCAGTACTTC

v_call: TRBV5-5
j_call: TRBJ2-5
d_call: TRBD2
clone_size: .
cdr3_aa: CASSLTTSGFQETQYF
cdr3_nt: TGTGCCAGCAGCTTGACAACTAGCGGGTTCCAAGAGACCCAGTACTTC

v_call: TRBV7-2
j_call: TRBJ1-2
d_call: TRBD1
clone_size: .
cdr3_aa: CASSLELSRQGYGYTF
cdr3_nt: TGTGCCAGCAGCTTAGAACTGTCGAGACAGGGATATGGCTACACCTTC

v_call: TRBV29-1
j_call: TRBJ2-2
d_call: .
clone_size: .
cdr3_aa: CSVEDRPSNTGELFF
cdr3_nt: TGCAGCGTTGAAGACAGGCCCTCGAACACCGGGGAGCTGTTTTTT

v_call: TRBV10-3
j_call: TRBJ2-3
d_call: .
clone_size: .
cdr3_aa: CASTGSDTDTQYF
cdr3_nt: TGTGCCTCTACAGGCAGCGACACAGATACGCAGTATTTT

v_call: TRBV28
j_call: TRBJ2-3
d_call: TRBD2
clone_size: .
cdr3_aa: CASSSMRLAGGDTQYF
cdr3_nt: TGTGCCAGCAGTTCCATGCGACTAGCGGGGGGGGATACGCAGTATTTT

v_call: TRBV28
j_call: TRBJ1-3
d_call: .
clone_size: few
cdr3_aa: CASSSQRTVGGTIYF
cdr3_nt: TGTGCCAGCAGTTCCCAGAGAACCGTGGGTGGCACCATATATTTT

v_call: TRBV7-8
j_call: TRBJ2-2
d_call: .
clone_size: .
cdr3_aa: CASTRGVAANTGELFF
cdr3_nt: TGTGCCAGCACCCGAGGTGTAGCGGCGAACACCGGGGAGCTGTTTTTT

v_call: TRBV2
j_call: TRBJ1-4
d_call: .
clone_size: .
cdr3_aa: CASRGRTTTATNEKLFF
cdr3_nt: TGTGCCAGCAGGGGACGGACGACGACGGCAACTAATGAAAAACTGTTTTTT

v_call: TRBV5-1
j_call: TRBJ2-3
d_call: TRBD1
clone_size: .
cdr3_aa: CASSSFLAGGAVDGRTDTQYF
cdr3_nt: TGCGCCAGCAGCTCGTTCTTGGCAGGGGGCGCAGTTGACGGACGCACAGATACGCAGTATTTT

v_call: TRBV6-6
j_call: TRBJ1-1
d_call: .
clone_size: .
cdr3_aa: CASIVNSGGTEAFF
cdr3_nt: TGTGCCAGCATTGTTAACTCCGGGGGCACTGAAGCTTTCTTT

v_call: TRBV19
j_call: TRBJ2-7
d_call: .
clone_size: .
cdr3_aa: CASSTLRDPRSTYEQYF
cdr3_nt: TGTGCCAGTAGTACCCTCCGGGACCCCAGATCGACCTACGAGCAGTACTTC

v_call: TRBV6-5
j_call: TRBJ1-1
d_call: .
clone_size: .
cdr3_aa: CASKMQMNTEAFF
cdr3_nt: TGTGCCAGCAAGATGCAGATGAACACTGAAGCTTTCTTT

v_call: TRBV5-6
j_call: TRBJ1-5
d_call: .
clone_size: few
cdr3_aa: CASSFRPGINQPQHF
cdr3_nt: TGTGCCAGCAGCTTCCGCCCGGGGATAAATCAGCCCCAGCATTTT

v_call: TRBV9
j_call: TRBJ2-2
d_call: .
clone_size: .
cdr3_aa: CASSGNTNTGELFF
cdr3_nt: TGTGCCAGCAGCGGCAACACCAACACCGGGGAGCTGTTTTTT

v_call: TRBV5-6
j_call: TRBJ1-6
d_call: .
clone_size: .
cdr3_aa: CASSFIRGRDIWNSPLHF
cdr3_nt: TGTGCCAGCAGCTTTATTCGGGGACGGGACATATGGAATTCACCCCTCCACTTT

v_call: TRBV7-9
j_call: TRBJ2-7
d_call: TRBD1
clone_size: .
cdr3_aa: CASSLDRGTLNEQYF
cdr3_nt: TGTGCCAGCAGCTTAGACAGGGGTACTCTAAACGAGCAGTACTTC

v_call: TRBV5-4
j_call: TRBJ2-3
d_call: .
clone_size: .
cdr3_aa: CASSTPGTPSTDTQYF
cdr3_nt: TGTGCCAGCAGCACCCCCGGGACACCCAGCACAGATACGCAGTATTTT

v_call: TRBV6-5
j_call: TRBJ2-1
d_call: TRBD2
clone_size: once
cdr3_aa: CASSKGLAGVEQFF
cdr3_nt: TGTGCCAGCAGTAAAGGACTAGCGGGGGTTGAGCAGTTCTTC

v_call: TRBV6-6
j_call: TRBJ1-3
d_call: .
clone_size: few
cdr3_aa: CASSDGRYSGNTIYF
cdr3_nt: TGTGCCAGCAGTGACGGACGGTACTCTGGAAACACCATATATTTT

v_call: TRBV15
j_call: TRBJ2-2
d_call: .
clone_size: .
cdr3_aa: CATSRDRGHAGELFF
cdr3_nt: TGTGCCACCAGCAGAGACCGGGGACACGCCGGGGAGCTGTTTTTT

v_call: TRBV6-1
j_call: TRBJ1-2
d_call: .
clone_size: .
cdr3_aa: CASRKTGSPYGYTF
cdr3_nt: TGTGCCAGCAGAAAGACAGGCTCGCCCTATGGCTACACCTTC

v_call: TRBV7-9
j_call: TRBJ1-2
d_call: .
clone_size: .
cdr3_aa: CASSLDNYGYTF
cdr3_nt: TGTGCCAGCAGCCTGGACAACTATGGCTACACCTTC

v_call: TRBV6-1
j_call: TRBJ1-1
d_call: .
clone_size: .
cdr3_aa: CASSLRWDTEAFF
cdr3_nt: TGTGCCAGCAGCCTCCGTTGGGACACTGAAGCTTTCTTT

v_call: TRBV11-2
j_call: TRBJ2-3
d_call: TRBD1
clone_size: .
cdr3_aa: CASSPDRATDTQYF
cdr3_nt: TGTGCCAGCAGCCCCGACAGGGCGACAGATACGCAGTATTTT

v_call: TRBV28
j_call: TRBJ2-2
d_call: .
clone_size: .
cdr3_aa: CASNRVGVNTGELFF
cdr3_nt: TGTGCCAGCAACCGGGTAGGGGTGAACACCGGGGAGCTGTTTTTT

v_call: TRBV5-1
j_call: TRBJ1-1
d_call: TRBD1
clone_size: .
cdr3_aa: CASSIAQFYRDSYRNTEAFF
cdr3_nt: TGCGCCAGCAGCATCGCCCAATTTTACCGGGACAGTTATAGGAACACTGAAGCTTTCTTT

v_call: TRBV5-1
j_call: TRBJ1-1
d_call: .
clone_size: .
cdr3_aa: CASSLLHTEQVSEAFF
cdr3_nt: TGCGCCAGCAGCTTGCTGCACACTGAACAGGTCTCTGAAGCTTTCTTT

v_call: TRBV11-2
j_call: TRBJ2-1
d_call: TRBD2
clone_size: .
cdr3_aa: CASSSVSGSYNEQFF
cdr3_nt: TGTGCCAGCAGCTCCGTGAGCGGGAGTTACAATGAGCAGTTCTTC

v_call: TRBV28
j_call: TRBJ1-1
d_call: TRBD1
clone_size: .
cdr3_aa: CASSPQGAFWWTEAFF
cdr3_nt: TGTGCCAGCAGTCCCCAGGGGGCGTTCTGGTGGACTGAAGCTTTCTTT

v_call: TRBV7-2
j_call: TRBJ1-1
d_call: TRBD1
clone_size: .
cdr3_aa: CASSSRPGQGGTEAFF
cdr3_nt: TGTGCCAGCAGCTCGAGACCAGGACAGGGGGGCACTGAAGCTTTCTTT

v_call: TRBV4-3
j_call: TRBJ2-2
d_call: TRBD1
clone_size: once
cdr3_aa: CASSQVRDRGRFGTGELFF
cdr3_nt: TGCGCCAGCAGCCAAGTGCGGGACAGGGGGCGCTTTGGGACCGGGGAGCTGTTTTTT

v_call: TRBV5-1
j_call: TRBJ2-2
d_call: .
clone_size: once
cdr3_aa: CASRGISPRGELFF
cdr3_nt: TGCGCCAGCAGGGGGATCTCCCCTCGCGGGGAGCTGTTTTTT

v_call: TRBV25-1
j_call: TRBJ1-2
d_call: .
clone_size: once
cdr3_aa: CASSDLGWGYTF
cdr3_nt: TGTGCCAGCAGTGATTTGGGTTGGGGCTACACCTTC

v_call: TRBV4-1
j_call: TRBJ2-6
d_call: .
clone_size: .
cdr3_aa: CASSQDEGVFSGANVLTF
cdr3_nt: TGCGCCAGCAGCCAAGATGAGGGAGTGTTTTCTGGGGCCAACGTCCTGACTTTC